This record concerns one T cell receptor (beta chain) sequence. These data originate in a study of blood T cell repertoires in COVID-19. Study details: Nucleic acid was either cDNA or gDNA, and it came from T cells, B-cell-depleted T cells, or PBMCs.

Original analysis: Estimation of nucleated cell counts relied on the amplification of reference gene primers. Assay used: immunoSEQ multiplex PCR; TCRdb lists only in-frame clones, some missing. V and J calls and clone size are as listed in that table; D and trimming were resolved from the DNA. The sample lists about 160,000 clones; roughly four fifths were seen once. With 0 bases clipped from V and 6 bases from J, the junction kept 10 bases outside the gene matches. The CDR3 length is 17 residues. Germline CDR1 SGHTA, CDR2 FQGNSA. This clonotype was obtained from a human donor in a cohort sampled during active COVID-19. The rearrangement links TRBV7-2 to TRBJ2-3, with 9 bases that match TRBD2. Material for sequencing was peripheral blood. The CDR3 coding sequence is TGTGCCAGCAGCTTAGCTTGGGGTAGCGGGAGAGGGGATACGCAGTATTTT. Its protein is CASSLAWGSGRGDTQYF.